The clone carrying this T cell receptor beta chain has only a few counts. Its specificity is unknown. The read terminates 3 residues ahead of where the CDR3 ends, so the germline J gene completes it. This sample is part of a study of T cell clonality in common variable immunodeficiency. CDR3 length: 15 residues. From germline, CDR1 is LNHDA and CDR2 SQIVND (reference sequence). Trimming removed 5 bases from V and 1 base from J; junction bases left unmatched: 4. Profiled with immunoSEQ multiplex PCR; TCRdb holds only in-frame clones, not every one. The sample lists 25,000 to 30,000 clones, none appearing once, the ten largest making up roughly 3.2%. Study-level points and caveats: CVID subjects showed higher TCRbeta clonality than healthy controls. Reportedly, TCR beta sequences from common variable immunodeficiency showed fewer deletions and N-nucleotide insertions. Authors noted CVID clonality's cause needs subpopulation repertoire sequencing.

The sample was peripheral blood mononuclear cells. This TCR was recovered from a human donor with common variable immunodeficiency. This rearrangement joins TRBV19 to TRBJ1-5; 8 bases map to TRBD1. CDR3 DNA, as far as it was read: TGTGCCAGTAGTGACAGGGGAATAAGCAATCAGCCC. Its translation is CASSDRGISNQP. The entire CDR3 reads CASSDRGISNQPQHF.